The TCR beta chain described here comes from a study of cytomegalovirus exposure and HLA in healthy donors. Study-level results: When analyzed later, the rates of TCR association showed variation by HLA locus, with DRB1 the most and HLA-C the fewest. Later work showed greater clonal expansion in HLA-associated TCR beta chains than in equally common others. TCR beta chains numbering under 200 were designated cytomegalovirus-associated.

Germline values: CDR1 SGHAT, CDR2 FQNNGV. This CDR3 is 14 amino acids long. V lost 4 bases, J lost 5 bases, and 6 bases stayed unmatched. Details on this clone: Its antigen remains unknown.

PCR amplification relied on 60 Vbeta primers (plus 13 Jbeta primers). Sequencing used immunoSEQ multiplex PCR; TCRdb keeps in-frame clones, though not all of them. The table records about 130,000 clones, around 81% of them present only once. This TCR was recovered from a woman in her fifties or sixties in good health and CMV-seronegative. The V call is TRBV11-2, the J call TRBJ1-1, with 8 bases lining up with TRBD1. The sequenced sample was PBMCs. This chain's CDR3 is CASSSTGEGTEAFF. The CDR3 DNA reads as TGTGCCAGCAGCTCGACAGGGGAAGGGACTGAAGCTTTCTTT.